The 22 T cell receptor beta chains below were found in one sample sequenced in a study of CD8+CD57+ T cells in acquired aplastic anemia. The use of genomic DNA as template underpinned the TCR beta VDJ and CDR3 profiling. TCRdb reanalysed the reads using MiXCR and keeps one entry per CDR3 protein. The sample contains a few hundred thousand distinct CDR3 sequences, 55% to 70% of which appear only once. Material for sequencing was sorted CD4+, CD8+, or CD8+CD57+ T cells (not recorded which) from PBMCs. These receptors were collected from a human donor in good health, serving as a control.

This chain joins TRBV14 and TRBJ2-7, with TRBD2 matching 7 bases. From germline, CDR1 is SGHDN and CDR2 FVKESK. V gave up 5 bases and J gave up 5 bases; unmatched junction bases: 9. CDR3 size: 14 residues. The CDR3, as DNA: TGTGCCAGCAGCAGAGCCGGGGAGGGCAACGAGCAGTACTTC. This sequence encodes CASSRAGEGNEQYF.

Many counts were recorded for this clonotype. The V and J genes are TRBV6-6 and TRBJ1-5; D is unclear. The CDR3 contains 11 residues. Trimming cost V 7 bases and J 6 bases, with 7 bases left between them. The germline V gene encodes CDR1 MNHNY and CDR2 SVGAGI (reference sequence). The CDR3 region is CASKGVQPQHF. CDR3 DNA sequence: TGTGCCAGCAAAGGAGTTCAGCCCCAGCATTTT.

The J gene is TRBJ1-1, the V gene TRBV7-2, with TRBD1 as a possible D gene (5 bases). The CDR3 contains 14 residues. Trimming took off 5 bases at V and 3 bases at J, with 13 bases between the two ends. Germline values: CDR1 SGHTA, CDR2 FQGNSA. The CDR3 sequence is CASSKGTSDTEAFF. The CDR3 DNA reads TGTGCCAGCAGCAAAGGGACGTCGGACACTGAAGCTTTCTTT.

The chain uses TRBV7-6 and TRBJ2-3, with D perhaps given as TRBD1 or TRBD2 (5 bases each). The CDR3 contains 15 residues. The V end lost 5 bases, the J end lost 8 bases, and 20 bases lay between the germline ends. In germline, CDR1 is SGHVS, CDR2 FNYEAQ. CDR3 protein: CASSARAGTTVTQYF. The DNA of the CDR3 is TGTGCCAGCAGCGCGCGAGCCGGGACGACGGTTACGCAGTATTTT. The variable domain in full, completed from reference TRBV7-6 and TRBJ2-3, reads GAGVSQSPRYKVTKRGQDVALRCDPISGHVSLYWYRQALGQGPEFLTYFNYEAQQDKSGLPNDRFSAERPEGSISTLTIQRTEQRDSAMYRCASSARAGTTVTQYFGPGTRLTVL.

A remark on this clonotype: No conserved phenylalanine or tryptophan ends this CDR3, so it is likely a read error. No DNA is shown, since the ends of the CDR3 on it are uncertain; the CDR3 is the one TCRdb lists. This chain uses TRBV19 with TRBJ1-6; TRBD1 is the table's D call and was not checked against the DNA. Germline loops: CDR1 LNHDA, CDR2 SQIVND (reference sequence). The CDR3 is 16 amino acids in total, end residues counted. The CDR3 here is CASSNQGEWETQYFRL.

The rearrangement links TRBV20-1 to TRBJ2-7; D is unresolved. CDR3 length: 14 residues. Trimming pared 2 bases from V and 4 bases from J, leaving 15 bases between. Germline CDR1 DFQATT, CDR2 SNEGSKA (reference sequence). CDR3 coding DNA: TGCAGTGCTAGACCCTTCTCGGGTGGGTACGAGCAGTACTTC. Translation gives CSARPFSGGYEQYF.

J is TRBJ2-3 and V is TRBV7-2; the D gene is possibly TRBD2 (5 bases). Germline CDR1 is SGHTA and CDR2 is FQGNSA. The length of the CDR3 is 19 residues. The V and J ends lost 1 base and 2 bases respectively, with 22 bases between them. The CDR3 loop reads CASSLDPAERTLHTDTQYF. In DNA, the CDR3 is TGTGCCAGCAGCTTAGACCCAGCGGAAAGGACCCTCCACACAGATACGCAGTATTTT. Full variable domain (missing parts from reference TRBV7-2 and TRBJ2-3): GAGVSQSPSNKVTEKGKDVELRCDPISGHTALYWYRQSLGQGLEFLIYFQGNSAPDKSGLPSDRFSAERTGGSVSTLTIQRTQQEDSAVYLCASSLDPAERTLHTDTQYFGPGTRLTVL.

V gene TRBV10-2 combines with J gene TRBJ2-1, with 9 bases that match TRBD1. The germline V gene encodes CDR1 WSHSY and CDR2 SAAADI. This CDR3 contains 14 residues. V trimming: 5 bases; J trimming: 8 bases; junction bases outside the gene matches: 7. The CDR3: CASSKDRGGDEQFF. The CDR3 DNA sequence: TGCGCCAGCAGTAAGGACAGGGGTGGAGATGAGCAGTTCTTC.

In its sample, this clonotype was seen many times. The chain is built from TRBV30 and TRBJ1-1; no clear D gene. This CDR3 region has 13 residues. Trimming took 3 bases from V and 0 from J, leaving 8 bases between them. CDR1 and CDR2 from the germline V gene are GTSNPN and SVGIG (reference sequence). In nucleotides, the CDR3 is TGTGCCTGGAGAGGTGCGATGAACACTGAAGCTTTCTTT. Its translation is CAWRGAMNTEAFF.

Details on this clonotype: The CDR3 ends on some other residue instead of the conserved phenylalanine or tryptophan, so this is likely a read error. The chain is built from TRBV24-1 and TRBJ2-2, with D tentatively TRBD2 (5 bases). CDR3 length equals 16 residues. The V gene's germline CDR1 is KGHDR and CDR2 SFDVKD. This CDR3 reads CAISDPGLSRAGELFT. DNA of the CDR3: TGTGCCATCAGTGACCCCGGCCTATCGAGGGCCGGGGAGCTGTTTACT.

The rearrangement uses TRBV5-4 and TRBJ1-6; D perhaps matches TRBD1 (5 bases). CDR1 SGHNT and CDR2 YYREEE come from the germline V gene (reference sequence). This CDR3 region has 14 residues. The V and J ends lost 6 bases and 7 bases respectively, with 14 bases between them. This CDR3 reads CASTTRGENSPLHF. DNA for the CDR3: TGTGCCAGCACCACTCGGGGGGAGAATTCACCCCTCCACTTT. The full variable domain, in which reference TRBV5-4 and TRBJ1-6 provide the parts outside the CDR3, is ETGVTQSPTHLIKTRGQQVTLRCSSQSGHNTVSWYQQALGQGPQFIFQYYREEENGRGNFPPRFSGLQFPNYSSELNVNALELDDSALYLCASTTRGENSPLHFGNGTRLTVT.

This chain uses TRBV10-2 with TRBJ1-1; no reliable D call. The CDR3 spans 14 residues. The V end lost 11 bases, the J end lost 1 base, and 17 bases lay between the germline ends. Germline CDR1 reads WSHSY; CDR2 reads SAAADI. The CDR3 sequence: CAGMAEVGNTEAFF. Written as DNA, the CDR3 is TGCGCCGGCATGGCGGAAGTTGGGAACACTGAAGCTTTCTTT.

The chain links TRBV7-8 to TRBJ2-5, with D perhaps TRBD2 (6 bases). Germline CDR1 SGHVS, CDR2 FQNEAQ. V was pared by 5 bases and J by 4 bases, with 20 bases between. CDR3 length equals 16 residues. The CDR3 sequence: CASSPTGDPVSETQYF. The CDR3 DNA reads as TGTGCCAGCAGCCCTACGGGGGACCCAGTGTCAGAGACCCAGTACTTC.

The chain employs TRBV11-1 and TRBJ2-7, with a possible D match to TRBD2 (6 bases). CDR3 size: 14 residues. V was pared by 8 bases and J by 0 bases, with 14 bases between. Germline CDR1 SGHAT, CDR2 FQDESV (reference sequence). Here the CDR3 reads CASSAGRPSYEQYF. For the CDR3, the DNA is TGTGCCAGCTCTGCGGGACGGCCCTCCTACGAGCAGTACTTC.

V and J are TRBV9 and TRBJ1-2; tentative D call: TRBD1 (5 bases). CDR1 SGDLS and CDR2 YYNGEE come from the germline V gene. Trimming took 5 bases from V and 8 from J, leaving 19 bases between them. The CDR3 sequence is 14 residues long. The CDR3 is CASSNSQGSSGYTF. The CDR3 region has the DNA TGTGCCAGCAGTAACTCCCAGGGATCTAGCGGCTACACCTTC.

This clonotype has a count of ten or more. The chain is built from TRBV6-6 and TRBJ1-5; 8 bases agree with TRBD1. This CDR3 spans 13 amino acids. Germline trimming cut 6 bases from V and 9 bases from J; bases unmatched to any gene: 7. Germline V gives CDR1 MNHNY, CDR2 SVGAGI (reference sequence). Here the CDR3 reads CASSLGQDGPQHF. The CDR3 DNA reads as TGTGCCAGCAGCCTGGGACAGGATGGGCCCCAGCATTTT.

This chain joins TRBV20-1 and TRBJ2-5; TRBD1 matches at 7 bases. This CDR3 is built from 9 residues. Trimming at V came to 6 bases and at J to 12 bases, leaving 4 bases not matched to a gene. Germline loops: CDR1 DFQATT, CDR2 SNEGSKA (reference sequence). The CDR3 here is CSATGQKYF. The CDR3 coding sequence is TGCAGTGCAACGGGACAGAAGTACTTC.

The chain uses TRBV9 and TRBJ2-3; D possibly uses TRBD1 or TRBD2 (5 bases each). The CDR3 has 16 residues. V was pared by 0 bases and J by 10 bases, with 21 bases between. Germline-derived CDR1 and CDR2 are SGDLS and YYNGEE. The chain's CDR3 is CASSVGGAGNTISQYF. CDR3 nucleotide sequence: TGTGCCAGCAGCGTAGGAGGGGCCGGAAACACCATATCGCAGTATTTT. The variable domain in full, completed from reference TRBV9 and TRBJ2-3, reads DSGVTQTPKHLITATGQRVTLRCSPRSGDLSVYWYQQSLDQGLQFLIQYYNGEERAKGNILERFSAQQFPDLHSELNLSSLELGDSALYFCASSVGGAGNTISQYFGPGTRLTVL.

Regarding this clonotype: At one of its ends the junction is not consistent with the germline gene, which may arise from a read error. The chain employs TRBV7-2 and TRBJ2-2; D gene ambiguous. Germline V gives CDR1 SGHTA, CDR2 FQGNSA. The CDR3 runs to 14 residues. CDR3 protein: CASSLPQSTGQLFF. The CDR3 nucleotides are TGTGCCAGCAGCTTACCCCAGAGTACCGGGCAGCTGTTTTTT.

At least ten counts were recorded for this clonotype. This chain joins TRBV6-6 and TRBJ1-1; D not certain. Trimming left V 7 bases short and J 0 bases short, with 18 bases between. The CDR3 is made up of 16 amino acids. Germline V gives CDR1 MNHNY, CDR2 SVGAGI (reference sequence). CDR3 protein: CASTPTGRQMNTEAFF. The CDR3 region has the DNA TGTGCCAGCACACCGACGGGGAGGCAGATGAACACTGAAGCTTTCTTT.

Turning to this clonotype: Without the conserved terminal phenylalanine or tryptophan, this CDR3 likely stems from a read error. No DNA is shown, since the ends of the CDR3 on it are uncertain; the CDR3 is the one TCRdb lists. The rearrangement uses TRBV10-3 and TRBJ1-2. Germline values: CDR1 ENHRY, CDR2 SYGVKD. Counting both end residues, the CDR3 totals 14 amino acids. The CDR3 is CAISEPGTNYGYIL.

This clonotype was recorded once. The chain is built from TRBV7-7 and TRBJ1-6, with D hard to call. The CDR3 totals 13 residues. The V end lost 5 bases, the J end lost 15 bases, and 17 bases lay between the germline ends. In germline, CDR1 is SSHAT, CDR2 FNYEAQ (reference sequence). As DNA, the CDR3 is TGTGCCAGCAGCGTAGATGGCCTTTGGCGCCTCCACTTT. Translation gives CASSVDGLWRLHF.